The clone carrying this T cell receptor beta chain turned up a few times. The antigen remains unidentified. The junction shows a germline mismatch at one end, possibly a read error. The CDR3 contains 15 residues. The sample belongs to a study of T cell repertoires in cytomegalovirus infection. About the research overall: Used in the study were CMV epitopes, some recently identified and HLA-C-restricted, others well-studied and HLA-B-restricted. Public TCR beta signatures marked donors with CMV infection and the matching HLA.

Study outcomes and limitations: Carriers of CMV plus the relevant HLA were identified by cumulative public TCR beta family frequency.

TCRdb processed the reads anew with MiXCR; each CDR3 protein has one entry. The sample has 300,000 to 400,000 distinct CDR3 sequences; 20% to 25% are singletons. Sample: cultured PBMCs, taken from culture after CMV antigen stimulation. The sequence came from a human donor in good health (CMV status not recorded). Some clones in this sample may be carry-over from other donors' samples. The gene calls are TRBV12-3 or TRBV12-4 and TRBJ2-5, with 13 bases aligning to TRBD2. CDR3: CANSPGTSGIETQYF. In DNA, the CDR3 is TGTGCCAACAGTCCCGGGACTAGCGGGATAGAGACCCAGTACTTC.